Following are 20 T cell receptor beta chains from one sample sequenced in a study of early T cells in non-severe SARS-CoV-2 infection. TCRdb re-called the 5' RACE reads with MiXCR, one entry per CDR3 protein. Among tens of thousands of distinct CDR3 sequences, 5.8% were seen once, and the ten largest hold 7.6%. Sequenced material: whole blood. These receptors came from an adult who was a healthcare worker with PCR-confirmed SARS-CoV-2 infection or an uninfected control (not recorded which).

Notes on this clonotype: With a much larger clone just one base away, this may be a read error. The J gene is TRBJ2-6, the V gene TRBV7-9; TRBD2 is a possible D gene (6 bases). The germline gives CDR1 SEHNR, CDR2 FQNEAQ (reference sequence). CDR3 length equals 17 residues. CDR3 residues: CASSPGTSASGAKVLTF. CDR3 bases: TGTGCCAGCAGCCCCGGGACTTCCGCCTCTGGGGCCAAAGTCCTGACTTTC.

J is TRBJ2-1 and V is TRBV27; the match to TRBD1 covers 8 bases. With 6 bases clipped from V and 10 bases from J, the junction kept 11 bases outside the gene matches. The CDR3 extends over 14 amino acids. Looked up from germline, CDR1 is MNHEY and CDR2 is SMNVEV (reference sequence). CDR3 loop: CASRPGTGPTEQFF. The CDR3 nucleotides are TGTGCCAGCAGGCCCGGGACAGGCCCTACGGAGCAGTTCTTC.

This clonotype was seen at least ten times. The CDR3 DNA is TGCGCCAGCAGTCGGGGGTGGCAAGAGACCCAGTACTTC. Its translation is CASSRGWQETQYF. The chain couples TRBV10-1 to TRBJ2-5, with a weak D call TRBD2 (6 bases). CDR3 length: 13 amino acids. Between the trimmed V and J ends, which lost 5 bases and 2 bases, there was a span of 9 bases. CDR1 and CDR2 from the germline V gene are WNHNN and SYGVQD (reference sequence).

The table lists this clonotype with many counts. The CDR3 region has the DNA TGTGCCAGCAGTCCACTTGTGGGGACAGGGGCAGCCAAAAACATTCAGTACTTC. It yields the protein CASSPLVGTGAAKNIQYF. V gene TRBV27 combines with J gene TRBJ2-4; 10 nucleotides agree with TRBD1. The germline gives CDR1 MNHEY, CDR2 SMNVEV (reference sequence). V was clipped by 5 bases and J by 0 bases; unmatched bases: 10. This CDR3 has 18 amino acids.

This clonotype was recorded a few times. This sequence joins TRBV28 and TRBJ2-3; D remains ambiguous. This CDR3 has 16 amino acids. CDR1 MDHEN and CDR2 SYDVKM come from the germline V gene. The V and J ends lost 1 base and 3 bases respectively, with 14 bases between them. CDR3 sequence (DNA): TGTGCCAGCAGTTTATTGAGCCCGACCAGGACAGATACGCAGTATTTT. This encodes CASSLLSPTRTDTQYF.

The table lists this clonotype with a few counts. CDR3 amino acids: CASSLLYRNTEAFF. DNA of the CDR3: TGTGCCAGCAGTTTGCTATACAGGAACACTGAAGCTTTCTTT. The rearrangement links TRBV27 to TRBJ1-1; no reliable D call. CDR1 MNHEY and CDR2 SMNVEV come from the germline V gene (reference sequence). Trimming left V 3 bases short and J 1 base short, with 9 bases between. The CDR3 is 14 amino acids.

The table lists this clonotype with many counts. The chain uses TRBV7-8 and TRBJ1-6, with 7 bases aligning to TRBD1. This CDR3 comprises 17 residues. V lost 5 bases to trimming and J lost 4 bases; unmatched junction nucleotides: 11. The germline V gene has CDR1 SGHVS and CDR2 FQNEAQ. The CDR3 protein is CASSPRLTRGYNSPLHF. CDR3 DNA: TGTGCCAGCAGCCCCAGACTGACCAGGGGGTATAATTCACCCCTCCACTTT.

This clonotype was counted ten times or more. The genes are TRBV7-8 and TRBJ1-5, with D uncertain. V was trimmed by 7 bases and J by 9 bases, leaving 16 bases between them. Germline V gene lookup returns CDR1 SGHVS and CDR2 FQNEAQ. The CDR3 length is 13 residues. The CDR3 here is CASTLSTGGPQHF. CDR3 nucleotides: TGTGCCAGCACCCTATCCACCGGCGGGCCCCAGCATTTT.

The V gene is TRBV7-2, the J gene TRBJ2-2; 9 bases line up with TRBD2. The germline V gene has CDR1 SGHTA and CDR2 FQGNSA. The J segment lost 4 bases and the V segment lost 5 bases, leaving 14 bases of the junction unmatched. CDR3 length: 18 amino acids. For the CDR3, the DNA is TGTGCCAGCAGCCGAATTATGGGAGCGGGAGGAGTCACCGGGGAGCTGTTTTTT. It encodes CASSRIMGAGGVTGELFF.

This clonotype was observed a few times. The chain is built from TRBV2 and TRBJ1-2, with 9 bases that match TRBD1. V gave up 5 bases and J gave up 5 bases; unmatched junction bases: 9. This CDR3 has 15 amino acids. Per the germline V gene, CDR1 is SNHLY and CDR2 is FYNNEI. The CDR3, as DNA: TGTGCCAGCAGTTCCGGACAGGGGCCAGGGTATGGCTACACCTTC. This encodes CASSSGQGPGYGYTF.

This clonotype has more than one count but fewer than ten. The chain links TRBV12-3 or TRBV12-4 to TRBJ2-2; D is possibly TRBD2 (5 bases). The V end was cut by 3 bases, the J end by 1 base, with 9 bases between. The CDR3 runs 15 residues. The CDR3 nucleotides read TGTGCCAGCAGTTTGTACGGGGTGAACACCGGGGAGCTGTTTTTT. Protein product: CASSLYGVNTGELFF.

This clonotype is medium-sized by share. The J gene is TRBJ2-1, the V gene TRBV7-7; 8 bases are a match to TRBD2. V lost 4 bases, J lost 13 bases, and 9 bases stayed unmatched. CDR3 length: 13 amino acids. CDR1 is SSHAT, CDR2 FNYEAQ, per germline (reference sequence). CDR3: CASSSVAGGLQFF. DNA for the CDR3: TGTGCCAGCAGCTCGGTGGCGGGAGGTCTCCAGTTCTTC.

There are many counts of this clonotype. The gene calls are TRBV5-5 and TRBJ2-7; D remains unclear. Germline V gene data show CDR1 as SGHKS and CDR2 as YYEKEE (reference sequence). Trimming shortened V by 7 bases and J by 7 bases, and 18 bases separated the two germline ends. The CDR3 extends over 13 amino acids. The CDR3 loop reads CASCLSSSTEQYF. Here the CDR3 DNA reads TGTGCCAGCTGTCTATCGAGCTCCACTGAGCAGTACTTC. Drawing the rest from reference TRBV5-5 and TRBJ2-7, the complete variable domain is DAGVTQSPTHLIKTRGQQVTLRCSPISGHKSVSWYQQVLGQGPQFIFQYYEKEERGRGNFPDRFSARQFPNYSSELNVNALLLGDSALYLCASCLSSSTEQYFGPGTRLTVT.

This clonotype has ten or more counts. The V and J genes are TRBV7-9 and TRBJ1-1, with no clear D. V was trimmed by 5 bases and J by 8 bases, leaving 12 bases between them. This CDR3 is 12 amino acids long. From germline, CDR1 is SEHNR and CDR2 FQNEAQ (reference sequence). CDR3 sequence reads: CASSRFSQEAFF. Here the CDR3 DNA reads TGTGCCAGCAGCCGCTTTAGCCAAGAAGCTTTCTTT.

This clonotype was seen many times. This chain uses TRBV6-5 with TRBJ1-3; unclear D gene. The V and J ends lost 2 bases and 1 base respectively, with 6 bases between them. The V gene's germline CDR1 is MNHEY and CDR2 SVGAGI. CDR3 length: 14 amino acids. The CDR3 bases are TGTGCCAGCAGTTACGGTGGTTCTGGAAACACCATATATTTT. Its translation is CASSYGGSGNTIYF.

This clonotype has at least ten counts. The chain links TRBV7-6 to TRBJ2-1; D gene uncertain. The V gene lost 2 bases and the J gene lost 0 bases, with 8 bases spanning the gap. The CDR3 runs 15 residues. CDR1 is SGHVS and CDR2 is FNYEAQ in the germline V gene. The CDR3 protein is CASSLMELSYNEQFF. CDR3 bases: TGTGCCAGCAGCTTAATGGAGCTCTCCTACAATGAGCAGTTCTTC.

The chain employs TRBV4-2 and TRBJ2-2; weak D call: TRBD2 (7 bases). This CDR3 is built from 16 residues. Trimming removed 4 bases at V and 7 bases at J, with 19 bases between. Germline-derived CDR1 and CDR2 are LGHNA and YNFKEQ. This CDR3 is CASSRGRGRVLGELFF. As DNA, the CDR3 is TGTGCCAGCAGCCGGGGGCGGGGGCGCGTCCTCGGGGAGCTGTTTTTT.

This clonotype has a count of ten or more. This chain joins TRBV12-3 or TRBV12-4 and TRBJ2-1; D not resolved. The CDR3 covers 15 residues. Trimming took off 10 bases at V and 1 base at J, with 17 bases between the two ends. CDR3 nucleotides: TGTGCCACCGCGGAAGATCCCTCTTCCTACAATGAGCAGTTCTTC. Amino acid sequence: CATAEDPSSYNEQFF.

This clonotype was seen many times. The V and J genes are TRBV3-1 and TRBJ2-1, with D possibly matching TRBD2 (5 bases). Looked up from germline, CDR1 is LGHDT and CDR2 is YNNKEL (reference sequence). The CDR3 length is 16 residues. The V end was cut by 0 bases, the J end by 7 bases, with 16 bases between. CDR3 loop: CASSQEPGWIRNEQFF. CDR3 sequence (DNA): TGTGCCAGCAGCCAAGAGCCGGGATGGATCAGAAATGAGCAGTTCTTC.

This clonotype was observed a handful of times. The chain links TRBV4-1 to TRBJ2-3; D ambiguous. The CDR3 loop spans 16 amino acids. CDR1 MGHRA and CDR2 YSYEKL come from the germline V gene. The V end was cut by 3 bases, the J end by 2 bases, with 15 bases between. CDR3 amino acids: CASSQADRTITDTQYF. The CDR3 bases are TGCGCCAGCAGCCAGGCTGACCGGACCATCACAGATACGCAGTATTTT.